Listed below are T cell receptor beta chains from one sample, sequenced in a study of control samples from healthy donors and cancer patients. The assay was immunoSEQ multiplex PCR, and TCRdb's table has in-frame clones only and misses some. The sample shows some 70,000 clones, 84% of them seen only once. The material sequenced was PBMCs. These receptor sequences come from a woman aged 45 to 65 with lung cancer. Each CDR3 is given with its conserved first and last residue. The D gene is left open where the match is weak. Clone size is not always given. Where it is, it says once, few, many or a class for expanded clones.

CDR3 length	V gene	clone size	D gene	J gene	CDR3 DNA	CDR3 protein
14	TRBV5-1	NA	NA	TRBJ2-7	TGCGCCAGCAGCCTCCTTACGGGGACCTACGAGCAGTACTTC	CASSLLTGTYEQYF
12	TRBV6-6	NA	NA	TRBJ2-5	TGTGCCAGCAGTTACTCAACTGAGACCCAGTACTTC	CASSYSTETQYF
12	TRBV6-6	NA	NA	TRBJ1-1	TGTGCCAGCAGTTACGAGAACACTGAAGCTTTCTTT	CASSYENTEAFF
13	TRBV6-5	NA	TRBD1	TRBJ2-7	TGTGCCAGTCGGACAGGGAATGGGGGCGAGCAGTACTTC	CASRTGNGGEQYF
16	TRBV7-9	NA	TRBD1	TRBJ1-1	TGTGCCAGCAGCTTACGGACAGGCAGGAGGAACACTGAAGCTTTCTTT	CASSLRTGRRNTEAFF
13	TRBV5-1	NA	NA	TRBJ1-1	TGCGCCAGCAGCTTGGCAGGGAACACTGAAGCTTTCTTT	CASSLAGNTEAFF
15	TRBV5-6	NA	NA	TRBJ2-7	TGTGCCAGCAGCTTGGTTGGGCCAGGGTCCTACGAGCAGTACTTC	CASSLVGPGSYEQYF
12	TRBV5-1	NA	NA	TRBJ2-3	TGCGCCAGCAGCTTGGAGTCAGATACGCAGTATTTT	CASSLESDTQYF
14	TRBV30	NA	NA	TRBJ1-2	TGTGCCTGGAGTGGGGGGCATGGCAGCTATGGCTACACCTTC	CAWSGGHGSYGYTF
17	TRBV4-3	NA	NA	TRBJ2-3	TGCGCCAGCAGCCAAGATCCCGGGATCACTAGCACAGATACGCAGTATTTT	CASSQDPGITSTDTQYF
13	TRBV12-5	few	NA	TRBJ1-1	TGTGCTAGTGGTCGCGAAGTTAACACTGAAGCTTTCTTT	CASGREVNTEAFF
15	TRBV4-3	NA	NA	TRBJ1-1	TGCGCCAGCAGCCCCGGTGGAAGGGTTAGCACTGAAGCTTTCTTT	CASSPGGRVSTEAFF
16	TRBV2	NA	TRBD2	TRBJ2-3	TGTGCCAGCAGTGAAGGTGGCGGGGGGCGAAGAGATACGCAGTATTTT	CASSEGGGGRRDTQYF
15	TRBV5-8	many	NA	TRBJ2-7	TGTGCCAGCAGCTTGGTTGGACCCCACTCCTACGAGCAGTACTTC	CASSLVGPHSYEQYF
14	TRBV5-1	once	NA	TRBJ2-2	TGCGCCAGCAGCTTGGCTAGCGACACCGGGGAGCTGTTTTTT	CASSLASDTGELFF
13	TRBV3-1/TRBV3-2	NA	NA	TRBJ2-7	TGTGCCAGCAGCCAAGGGGGGCTGAACGAGCAGTACTTC	CASSQGGLNEQYF
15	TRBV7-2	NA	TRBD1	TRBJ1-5	TGTGCCAGCAGCTTAGTTGTACAGGGGGGTCAGCCCCAGCATTTT	CASSLVVQGGQPQHF
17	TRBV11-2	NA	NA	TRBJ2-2	TGTGCCAGCAGCTTAGGGGTACAGGGCGCGAACACCGGGGAGCTGTTTTTT	CASSLGVQGANTGELFF
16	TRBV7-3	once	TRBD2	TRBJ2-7	TGTGCCAGCAGCGACCGTGGGCGGGGGGCCCTCTACGAGCAGTACTTC	CASSDRGRGALYEQYF
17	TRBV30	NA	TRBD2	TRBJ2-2	TGTGCCTGGAGTCCCACCCCGGGACTAGCGGGGGGCAGGGAGCTGTTTTTT	CAWSPTPGLAGGRELFF
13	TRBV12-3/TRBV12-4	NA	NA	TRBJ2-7	TGTGCCAGCAGTTACCGGGATCCCAACGAGCAGTACTTC	CASSYRDPNEQYF
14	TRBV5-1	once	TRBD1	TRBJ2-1	TGCGCCAGCAGCTTGGGGGACAGGGTTTGGGAGCAGTTCTTC	CASSLGDRVWEQFF
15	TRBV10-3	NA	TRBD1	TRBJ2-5	TGTGCCATCAGCGGGGATCCTCTCAAGGGGGCGACCCAGTACTTC	CAISGDPLKGATQYF
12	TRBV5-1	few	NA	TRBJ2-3	TGCGCCAGCAGGAGTGAGTCAGATACGCAGTATTTT	CASRSESDTQYF
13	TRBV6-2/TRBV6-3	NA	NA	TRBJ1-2	TGTGCCAGCAGCAGGACACTGAACTATGGCTACACCTTC	CASSRTLNYGYTF
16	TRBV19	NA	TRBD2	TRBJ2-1	TGTGCCAGTAGTCCCTCGGGGGGGGTGTCCTACAATGAGCAGTTCTTC	CASSPSGGVSYNEQFF
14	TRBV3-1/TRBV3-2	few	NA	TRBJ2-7	TGTGCCAGCAGCCAAGAAGGAACCTCCTACGAGCAGTACTTC	CASSQEGTSYEQYF
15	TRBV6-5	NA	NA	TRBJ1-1	TGTGCCAGCAGTTACGGCGGGATGCCAAACACTGAAGCTTTCTTT	CASSYGGMPNTEAFF
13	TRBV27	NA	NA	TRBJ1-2	TGTGCCAGCAGTCCGGGATCTAACTATGGCTACACCTTC	CASSPGSNYGYTF
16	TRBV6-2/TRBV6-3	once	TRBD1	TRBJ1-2	TGTGCCAGCAGTTCTTGGACAGGAACTTCCCCTATTGGCTACACCTTC	CASSSWTGTSPIGYTF
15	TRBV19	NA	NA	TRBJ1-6	TGTGCCACCACAGGCCGGGCAGCAAATAATTCACCCCTCCACTTT	CATTGRAANNSPLHF
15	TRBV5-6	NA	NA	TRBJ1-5	TGTGCCAGCAGCTTGGCCCAACAGCGCAATCAGCCCCAGCATTTT	CASSLAQQRNQPQHF
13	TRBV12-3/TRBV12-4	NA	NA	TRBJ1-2	TGTGCCAGCAGTTTAAACCCCGGCCGCGGCTACACCTTC	CASSLNPGRGYTF
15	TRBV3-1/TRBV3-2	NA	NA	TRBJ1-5	TGTGCCAGCAGCCAAGGGGAAACGAGCAATCAGCCCCAGCATTTT	CASSQGETSNQPQHF
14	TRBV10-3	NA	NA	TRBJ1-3	TGTGCCATCAGTTCAGGGGCGTCTGGAAACACCATATATTTT	CAISSGASGNTIYF
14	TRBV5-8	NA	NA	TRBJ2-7	TGTGCCAGCACACGCCAAGGGGGGGCCTACGAGCAGTACTTC	CASTRQGGAYEQYF
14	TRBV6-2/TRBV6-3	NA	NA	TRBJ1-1	TGTGCCAGCAGTTACTTTCGGCCTAGTAGAGAAGCTTTCTTT	CASSYFRPSREAFF
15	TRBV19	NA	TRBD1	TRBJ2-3	TGTGCCATATCGGACAGGGAGGTTGGGACAGATACGCAGTATTTT	CAISDREVGTDTQYF
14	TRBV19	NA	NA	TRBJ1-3	TGTGCCAGTAGTCGACAGCGCTCTGGAAACACCATATATTTT	CASSRQRSGNTIYF
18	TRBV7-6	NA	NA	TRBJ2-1	TGTGCCAGCAGCTTAGTGGCCAGCCACTCTAGCTCCTACAATGAGCAGTTCTTC	CASSLVASHSSSYNEQFF
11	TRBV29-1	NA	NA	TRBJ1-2	TGCAGCGTTGAAGGCTTTAGTGGCTACACCTTC	CSVEGFSGYTF
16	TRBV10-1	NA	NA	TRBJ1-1	TGCGCCAGCAGTGAGTCGAGAAGGACGGTAGACACTGAAGCTTTCTTT	CASSESRRTVDTEAFF
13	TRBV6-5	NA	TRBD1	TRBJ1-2	TGTGCCAGCAGCTCGGGACAGGGGAATGGCTACACCTTC	CASSSGQGNGYTF
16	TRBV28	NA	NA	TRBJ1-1	TGTGCCAGCAGTTTATCAGACGGGAAAATGAACACTGAAGCTTTCTTT	CASSLSDGKMNTEAFF
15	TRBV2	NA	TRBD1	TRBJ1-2	TGTGCCAGCAGTGAAAGGACAGGCGGCCACTATGGCTACACCTTC	CASSERTGGHYGYTF